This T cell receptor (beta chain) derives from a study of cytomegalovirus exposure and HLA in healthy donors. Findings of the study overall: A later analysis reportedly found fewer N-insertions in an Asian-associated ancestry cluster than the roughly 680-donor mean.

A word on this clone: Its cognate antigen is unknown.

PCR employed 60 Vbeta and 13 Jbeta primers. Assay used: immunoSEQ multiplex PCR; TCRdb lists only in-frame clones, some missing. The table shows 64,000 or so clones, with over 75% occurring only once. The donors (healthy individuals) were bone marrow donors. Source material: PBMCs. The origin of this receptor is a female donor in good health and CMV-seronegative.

CDR3 nucleotides: TGCGCCAGCAGCCAAGAGGCGGCCGTAAGCTCCTACAATGAGCAGTTCTTC. It is translated as CASSQEAAVSSYNEQFF. This sequence joins TRBV4-1 and TRBJ2-1, with D unresolved. The CDR3 loop spans 17 amino acids. Germline V gene data show CDR1 as MGHRA and CDR2 as YSYEKL. Trimming cost V 0 bases and J 0 bases, with 12 bases left between them.